Each of the 15 T cell receptor beta chains below was sequenced from the same sample in a study of lymphopenia after photon versus proton radiotherapy. This table comes from immunoSEQ multiplex PCR, and its TCRdb copy is limited to in-frame clones, with some not included. Of about 61,000 clones listed, approximately 86% are singletons. Sequencing used peripheral blood, obtained from a patient treated with photon-based radiotherapy. The receptors derive from a middle-aged man with gastric cancer.

This chain uses TRBV5-1 with TRBJ1-6; 7 nucleotides agree with TRBD1. Trimming cost V 1 base and J 7 bases; bases outside gene matches: 5. CDR1 and CDR2 (germline): SGHRS, YFSETQ. The CDR3 totals 15 residues. CDR3 region: CASSLSGQANSPLHF. The CDR3, as DNA: TGCGCCAGCAGCTTGTCTGGACAGGCGAATTCACCCCTCCACTTT.

This clone was detected only once. The chain combines TRBV28 with TRBJ2-2; 8 nucleotides align to TRBD1. The CDR3 extends over 11 amino acids. The germline CDR1 and CDR2 sequences are MDHEN and SYDVKM. Germline trimming cut 10 bases from V and 6 bases from J; bases unmatched to any gene: 1. The CDR3 sequence is CATQGAGELFF. As DNA, the CDR3 is TGTGCCACACAGGGGGCCGGGGAGCTGTTTTTT.

The chain has TRBV2 and TRBJ1-3; D is unresolved. This CDR3 is 15 amino acids long. V lost 6 bases and J lost 4, with 16 bases in between. The germline V gene encodes CDR1 SNHLY and CDR2 FYNNEI. The chain's CDR3 is CASRERTDPGNTIYF. The CDR3 DNA sequence: TGTGCCAGCAGGGAAAGGACTGATCCGGGAAACACCATATATTTT.

This clone occurred once. The chain employs TRBV12-5 and TRBJ2-3, with D perhaps matching TRBD2 (6 bases). V shed 0 bases and J shed 5 bases, with 15 bases lying between them. The CDR3 extends over 16 amino acids. Germline CDR1 reads LGHNT; CDR2 reads FRNRAP. The CDR3: CASGLVLGGAIDTQYF. The CDR3 nucleotides read TGTGCTAGTGGTTTGGTACTAGGCGGGGCTATAGATACGCAGTATTTT.

This chain joins TRBV27 and TRBJ1-1; D call uncertain. Per germline, CDR1 MNHEY and CDR2 SMNVEV (reference sequence). V was shortened by 3 bases and J by 4 bases, with 12 bases between the two germline ends. The CDR3 length is 14 residues. The CDR3 DNA sequence: TGTGCCAGCAGTTTGTCAGACACGGCCACTGAAGCTTTCTTT. Protein product: CASSLSDTATEAFF.

The CDR3: CASSEGGEQYF. The CDR3 nucleotides read TGTGCCAGCAGTGAAGGGGGCGAGCAGTACTTC. This chain joins TRBV2 and TRBJ2-7; D gene unclear. The CDR3 is made up of 11 amino acids. Germline-derived CDR1 and CDR2 are SNHLY and FYNNEI. Between the trimmed V and J ends, which lost 1 base and 6 bases, there was a span of 4 bases.

The rearrangement links TRBV5-8 to TRBJ2-3, with TRBD2 matching over 10 bases. Unmatched junction bases numbered 8, after V lost 5 bases and J lost 5 bases. Germline CDR1 reads SGHTS; CDR2 reads YDEGEE. The CDR3 covers 15 residues. The DNA for the CDR3 is TGTGCCAGCAGTCTGGGGTCTAGCGGGGGAGATACGCAGTATTTT. Translated, it gives CASSLGSSGGDTQYF. The variable domain in full, with the rest retrieved from reference TRBV5-8 and TRBJ2-3, is EAGVTQSPTHLIKTRGQQATLRCSPISGHTSVYWYQQALGLGLQFLLWYDEGEERNRGNFPPRFSGRQFPNYSSELNVNALELEDSALYLCASSLGSSGGDTQYFGPGTRLTVL.

The chain links TRBV5-6 to TRBJ2-1; possibly TRBD2 for D (6 bases). Germline loops: CDR1 SGHDT, CDR2 YYEEEE. This CDR3 has 15 amino acids. Trimming cost V 2 bases and J 0 bases, with 9 bases left between them. CDR3 bases: TGTGCCAGCAGCTTAGGGAGGTCCTCCTACAATGAGCAGTTCTTC. Translated: CASSLGRSSYNEQFF.

This clone was seen a few times. The chain couples TRBV19 to TRBJ1-1; D remains unclear. V dropped 6 bases and J dropped 4 bases, with 15 bases sitting between them. The CDR3 runs 14 residues. CDR1 and CDR2 from the germline V gene are LNHDA and SQIVND (reference sequence). CDR3 loop: CASRAGRLITEAFF. The CDR3 DNA sequence: TGTGCCAGTAGAGCTGGGCGTTTGATCACTGAAGCTTTCTTT.

V and J are TRBV11-1 and TRBJ2-7; no definite D call. The V gene's germline CDR1 is SGHAT and CDR2 FQDESV (reference sequence). The V and J ends lost 1 base and 6 bases respectively, with 7 bases between them. The CDR3 covers 12 residues. This chain's CDR3 is CASSLGQLEQYF. The CDR3, as DNA: TGTGCCAGCAGCTTAGGCCAGCTCGAGCAGTACTTC.

CDR3 coding DNA: TGCGCCAGCAGTCCCTCAATGACCGGGACAAACAATGAGCAGTTCTTC. Amino acid sequence: CASSPSMTGTNNEQFF. The chain uses TRBV4-1 and TRBJ2-1; tentatively, D is TRBD1 (6 bases). Germline V gene lookup returns CDR1 MGHRA and CDR2 YSYEKL. This CDR3 has 16 amino acids. Trimming stripped 6 bases from V and 5 bases from J, with 20 bases between.

This rearrangement joins TRBV6-1 to TRBJ2-7; D uncertain. The CDR3 length is 12 residues. CDR1 is MNHNS, CDR2 SASEGT, per germline. The germline V and J ends were trimmed by 5 bases and 2 bases, with 7 bases remaining between them. The CDR3 sequence: CASSLGAYEQYF. The CDR3 nucleotides read TGTGCCAGCAGTCTCGGCGCCTACGAGCAGTACTTC.

The rearrangement uses TRBV29-1 and TRBJ1-2; no firm D call. CDR3 length equals 11 residues. The V end lost 5 bases, the J end lost 8 bases, and 12 bases lay between the germline ends. Germline CDR1 and CDR2: SQVTM and ANQGSEA. This chain's CDR3 is CSVRWGEGYTF. In nucleotides, the CDR3 is TGCAGCGTTCGGTGGGGAGAAGGCTACACCTTC. Full variable domain (remainder filled in from reference TRBV29-1 and TRBJ1-2): SAVISQKPSRDICQRGTSLTIQCQVDSQVTMMFWYRQQPGQSLTLIATANQGSEATYESGFVIDKFPISRPNLTFSTLTVSNMSPEDSSIYLCSVRWGEGYTFGSGTRLTVV.

The genes are TRBV29-1 and TRBJ2-1; no firm D call. This CDR3 comprises 16 residues. Trimming took 3 bases from V and 0 from J, leaving 15 bases between them. CDR1 and CDR2 from the germline V gene are SQVTM and ANQGSEA. The CDR3 protein is CSVDVALKSSYNEQFF. The CDR3 nucleotides read TGCAGCGTTGACGTTGCGTTAAAGAGCTCCTACAATGAGCAGTTCTTC.

The rearrangement uses TRBV27 and TRBJ1-4, with 7 positions matching TRBD1. The CDR3 has 14 residues. The trim removed 3 bases at V and 6 bases at J, leaving 4 bases unmatched. CDR1 is MNHEY, CDR2 SMNVEV, per germline (reference sequence). The CDR3, as DNA: TGTGCCAGCAGTTTTCTAGGGACAGATGAAAAACTGTTTTTT. Translation: CASSFLGTDEKLFF.